Sequencing of this TCR beta chain was carried out in a study of CD8 T cells in Susac syndrome. About 0.45 to 1 ug RNA was reverse transcribed with random hexamers. Coverage of TCR beta CDR3 amplification by immunoSEQ multiplex PCR extended to 54 Vbeta and 13 Jbeta. Each CDR3 protein gets one entry after TCRdb re-called the immunoSEQ multiplex PCR reads with MiXCR. The sample yields roughly 200,000 distinct CDR3 sequences, around 94% seen once. With regard to this clonotype: Its antigen is undetermined.

The CDR3 runs to 16 residues. The J segment lost 5 bases and the V segment lost 0 bases, leaving 5 bases of the junction unmatched. CDR1 and CDR2 from the germline V gene are SGHRS and YFSETQ. The study, taken as a whole, reports: Clonal expansion was not seen in any Susac syndrome CD4+ T cell repertoire.

Sequencing was performed on CD4+ T cells from PBMCs. This chain uses TRBV5-1 with TRBJ1-6, with 7 bases that match TRBD1. This receptor was obtained from a human donor with Susac syndrome. This CDR3 is CASSLVSGTDNSPLHF. For the CDR3, the DNA is TGCGCCAGCAGCTTGGTATCCGGGACAGATAATTCACCCCTCCACTTT.